This T cell receptor beta chain comes out of a study of cytomegalovirus exposure and HLA in healthy donors. 60 Vbeta and 13 Jbeta primers were used in PCR. Assay: immunoSEQ multiplex PCR; the TCRdb copy retains only in-frame clones and omits some. The sample holds around 150,000 clones, about 70% seen once. V lost 0 bases to trimming and J lost 1 base; unmatched junction nucleotides: 9. Per germline, CDR1 SGDLS and CDR2 YYNGEE. There are 17 residues in the CDR3. The V and J genes are TRBV9 and TRBJ1-1; 7 bases agree with TRBD1. The sequencing sample was made of PBMCs. This sequence originates from a male donor in good health and CMV-seronegative. In DNA form, the CDR3 reads TGTGCCAGCAGCGTAGCCCGTTCGGGACAGAGGAACACTGAAGCTTTCTTT. Translating it yields CASSVARSGQRNTEAFF.